This TCR beta chain was captured in a study of shared clonotypes between healthy human individuals (TCRdb year 2020). With regard to the full study: The cohort included a few men and a couple of women between 18 and 49 years of age. Each donor's leukapheresis produced roughly between roughly 0.94 and 9.5 billion PBMCs. Libraries were prepared and TCR repertoires were sequenced by different laboratories using diverse techniques, in order to increase sequencing depth and limit assay-specific biases. Blood TCR repertoires of five healthy adults were deeply sequenced to estimate repertoire size and the extent of clonotype sharing between individuals. For each donor, CD4 naive and CD4 memory were each given three plates, CD8 naive was given two plates, and CD8 memory was given one plate. Findings and caveats that apply to the study as a whole: Even with the large sequencing depth, rarefaction of the sorted-subset datasets indicated that sequencing was incomplete. Based on pairwise subsampling, the degree of clonotype sharing among donors was expected to be affected by sequencing depth. Compared with non-shared clonotypes, clonotypes shared by all four sorted-subset donors had higher generation probabilities. Sampling was limited to blood, and TCR repertoires in tissue likely differ from TCR repertoires in blood. Sharing across a few donors was observed for about 5% of naive CD4, 3.5% of naive CD8, around 2.5% of memory CD4, and over 0.3% of memory CD8 clonotypes. Because the study included only a small number of donors, the genetic and exposure-history diversity represented was limited. Larger estimated clonotype richness was generally found for naive subsets than for memory subsets.

CDR3 length: 16 amino acids, cysteine to phenylalanine. Only the CDR3 region is kept as DNA, spanning 48 bases read in frame from base 1. The V and J ends are trimmed by 0 bases and 4 bases, leaving 15 bases between them. In the germline V gene, CDR1 corresponds to ENHRY and CDR2 to SYGVKD. TCR CDR3 regions were amplified from genomic DNA by multiplex PCR using the deep immunoSEQ assay. Extracted genomic DNA from each cell subset was spread evenly across all wells of several immunoSEQ 96-well plates, with each plate serving as a replicate. For sorted subsets, about 200 ng genomic DNA, equal to tens of thousands of T cell genomes, was loaded into each replicate PCR. Purified libraries were measured with a Qubit 3.0 fluorometer, size-checked on a Bioanalyzer 2100, and measured again with the KAPA Library Quantification kit. Every immunoSEQ 96-well plate was sequenced on a separate single-read 150-cycle Illumina NextSeq 550 flow cell. The study's processing was this. Because the immunoSEQ output included only junctional sequences and no quality scores, the filtering could not be the same as the filtering used for full-length reads. To assign V/J genes and CDR3, sequences were annotated against IMGT germline references using PyIR, a Python wrapper for IgBLAST v1.9. Reads with weak V/J assignments (E-value above 1e-6), missing CDR3, stop codons, out-of-frame junctions, or ambiguous translated residues were removed. V3J clonotypes were defined by identical inferred V gene, J gene, and CDR3 amino acid sequence. The percentage overlap between two repertoires was calculated by dividing the number of shared unique clonotypes by the size of the smaller repertoire. Three approaches were used to assess repertoire richness: RTK rarefaction, the Chao1 estimator, and Recon v2.1 estimates of unobserved clonotypes. Generation probabilities for all TCRbeta clonotypes obtained by the gDNA method from a handful of donors were computed using OLGA. TCRdb took over this immuneACCESS table, retaining in-frame rearrangements with V and J assigned. Such tables are incomplete; in checked studies, under half of the missing clones stem from an unresolved V gene, and the remainder is unexplained. V and J calls plus clone size are reproduced from that table; the DNA served to infer D and trimming. The sample has millions of clones on record, 90% to 95% of them singletons. The ten largest clones take up about 1.8% of the sample.

For the CD8 naive samples, CD45RO-negative cells were positively selected for CCR7, yielding a CD45RA+CCR7+ population from which TemRA cells were excluded. The donors were healthy, HIV-negative adults who had no recently reported acute infections or vaccinations. Every donor was a Caucasian adult living in Nashville, Tennessee, USA. Blood was obtained by leukapheresis, after which PBMCs were separated by Ficoll-Histopaque density gradient centrifugation and cryopreserved in liquid nitrogen vapor phase. Purity and quantity of every magnetically sorted T cell population were checked by analytical flow cytometry. Each sorted fraction had its genomic DNA isolated and then quantified by UV absorbance on a Nanodrop 2000c. Regarding this clone: The specificity of this receptor is unknown. The sample holds no much larger clone one base away, and base qualities are not on file.

The V and J genes are TRBV10-3 and TRBJ1-2; TRBD1 might be the D gene, on 6 matching bases. The sequencing input was naive CD8+ T cells from PBMCs. Explained via the paper, the cell subset or site label denotes: CD45RA+CCR7+. The clonotype was recovered from a man aged 18 to 30 in good health. Some clones in this sample may be carry-over from other donors' samples. The DNA reads as follows: TGTGCCATCAGTGAGTCGATGGGGGGCGCCGGCTATGGCTACACCTTC. It codes for CAISESMGGAGYGYTF.